These T cell receptor beta chains were read from a single sample in a study of T cells expressing NK-cell markers. TCRdb processed the 5' RACE reads again and assigns one entry to each CDR3 protein, with no DNA. This sample's clone table lists a few hundred thousand distinct CDR3 sequences. Material for sequencing was blood T cells: a sorted CD56 or NKG2C T cell subset, CD4+ or CD8+ T cells, or bulk PBMC T cells (not recorded which). These receptors were collected from a man aged 18-30 years in good health. Each CDR3 is given with its conserved first and last residue. The order of the fields is V gene, J gene, CDR3 protein.

TRBV29-1,TRBJ2-3,CSVATQSTDTQYF
TRBV28,TRBJ2-1,CASSIGIAGGNEQFF
TRBV2,TRBJ2-1,CASSGGLGLVGSNEQFF
TRBV11-2,TRBJ2-5,CASTPLGVQETQYF
TRBV7-8,TRBJ2-1,CASSRRQSPYNEQFF
TRBV12-3/TRBV12-4,TRBJ1-2,CASSPLRGPPSNYGYTF
TRBV7-9,TRBJ2-1,CASSLLGLAFSSYNEQFF
TRBV12-3/TRBV12-4,TRBJ1-1,CASSRSVGAEAFF
TRBV7-9,TRBJ2-4,CASSFGQGLAKNIQYF
TRBV12-3/TRBV12-4,TRBJ2-1,CASGSLNEQFF
TRBV30,TRBJ2-7,CAWSLSPGYEQYF
TRBV6-2/TRBV6-3,TRBJ2-4,CASSLPSGVKNIQYF
TRBV6-2/TRBV6-3,TRBJ2-7,CASSFLAGGPYEQYF
TRBV7-9,TRBJ1-2,CASSLGQVHYGYTF
TRBV5-5,TRBJ2-5,CASSLNDRLAQETQYF
TRBV6-1,TRBJ2-2,CASRGQGALNTGELFF
TRBV10-3,TRBJ1-2,CAISGTGAEASYGYTF
TRBV4-2,TRBJ2-6,CASSQEQVSLSGANVLTF
TRBV12-3/TRBV12-4,TRBJ1-5,CASSSYGQGNQPQHF
TRBV3-1,TRBJ1-6,CASSQLYNSPLHF
TRBV27,TRBJ2-3,CASGSSSHTQYF
TRBV12-3/TRBV12-4,TRBJ2-2,CASSSGTGIVAGELFF
TRBV5-1,TRBJ2-5,CASSLEGLAWETQYF
TRBV5-1,TRBJ2-6,CASTMVGDVLTF
TRBV28,TRBJ2-1,CASSTGGRYNEQFF
TRBV5-1,TRBJ2-5,CASSRTGETQYF
TRBV12-3/TRBV12-4,TRBJ2-5,CASSLEASLETQYF
TRBV12-3/TRBV12-4,TRBJ2-1,CASSVDSPGNEQFF
TRBV9,TRBJ2-2,CASSRQNTGELFF
TRBV5-4,TRBJ1-6,CASSLITGTNNSPLHF
TRBV11-2,TRBJ2-6,CASRKGVRRTSGANVLTF
TRBV6-4,TRBJ2-3,CASSRGENTDTQYF
TRBV6-2/TRBV6-3,TRBJ2-5,CASTQDRGLRETQYF
TRBV5-1,TRBJ2-3,CASSVPEGDTQYF
TRBV28,TRBJ1-1,CASRIWRVNTEAFF
TRBV10-2,TRBJ1-3,CASSERGRGNTIYF
TRBV20-1,TRBJ2-5,CSARRPNPTRGDREEETQYF
TRBV20-1,TRBJ2-5,CSARDRNPGETQYF
TRBV5-1,TRBJ1-5,CASSEIQGQPQHF
TRBV18,TRBJ2-5,CASSPSGTGETQYF
TRBV12-3/TRBV12-4,TRBJ2-2,CASFVRGPTGELFF
TRBV30,TRBJ2-1,CAWRDRGSSNEQFF
TRBV27,TRBJ2-7,CASSFSTSSFDEQYF
TRBV29-1,TRBJ2-1,CSVDGQWTSGPYNEQFF
TRBV13,TRBJ1-1,CASSLQGALATEAFF
TRBV24-1,TRBJ2-1,CATSDWAASTFF
TRBV13,TRBJ1-4,CASSLDRGNEKLFF
TRBV12-3/TRBV12-4,TRBJ1-5,CASITGTGVPSNQPQHF
TRBV3-1,TRBJ2-1,CASSQDLGLSSYNEQFF
TRBV29-1,TRBJ2-7,CSVRDGVSYRYEQYF
TRBV29-1,TRBJ2-1,CSVRGAKGADEQFF
TRBV20-1,TRBJ1-5,CSANWGGSNQPQHF
TRBV27,TRBJ1-2,CASSDWSGGYTF
TRBV7-9,TRBJ2-7,CASSLGQGARFHEQYF
TRBV28,TRBJ2-3,CASSRDRIRADTQYF
TRBV28,TRBJ2-7,CAKEPGTGRYEQYF
TRBV12-3/TRBV12-4,TRBJ2-1,CASTMLGVGNEQFF
TRBV27,TRBJ2-7,CASRRPGTGGYEQYF
TRBV6-2/TRBV6-3,TRBJ2-1,CASSYAIADALKEQFF
TRBV12-3/TRBV12-4,TRBJ2-1,CASTRTGSYNEQFF